The T cell receptor beta chain under discussion was sequenced for a study of human T cells and chemical hapten exposure. Germline CDR1 reads SGHRS; CDR2 reads YFSETQ. The CDR3 runs 12 residues. Trimming cost V 9 bases and J 2 bases; bases outside gene matches: 5. Using its own MiXCR run on the RACE reads, TCRdb lists one record per CDR3 protein. This sample has 300,000 to 450,000 distinct CDR3 sequences, with approximately 5% found just once. This clonotype was observed many times. Noted time point: pre-sensitization, week 0. This sample's treatment: therapeutic diphenylcyclopropenone sensitization with weekly scalp DPC.

The V call is TRBV5-1, the J call TRBJ2-7, with 7 bases lining up with TRBD1. The sample consisted of whole blood, taken in connection with sensitization to the hapten diphenylcyclopropenone (DPC). This TCR was sampled from a woman aged 50 to 60 with alopecia areata. Some clones in this sample may be carry-over from other donors' samples. Here the CDR3 DNA reads TGCGCCAACCCGGGACAGCCCTACGAGCAGTACTTC. This encodes CANPGQPYEQYF. The full variable domain, in which reference TRBV5-1 and TRBJ2-7 provide the parts outside the CDR3, is KAGVTQTPRYLIKTRGQQVTLSCSPISGHRSVSWYQQTPGQGLQFLFEYFSETQRNKGNFPGRFSGRQFSNSRSEMNVSTLELGDSALYLCANPGQPYEQYFGPGTRLTVT.